A selection of T cell receptor beta chains follows, all from one sample in a study of shared clonotypes between healthy human individuals. Produced via immunoSEQ multiplex PCR; TCRdb's table is partial and in-frame only. The data show roughly 2.5 million clones, more than 90% seen once. Sequencing used naive CD4+ T cells sorted from blood. The receptors derive from a man between 18 and 29 years old in good health. The CDR3 runs from the conserved cysteine through the conserved F or W. D genes are given only for firm matches. Only part of the rows carry a size: once, few, many, or a class if the clone is expanded.

d_gene	abundance	v_gene	j_gene	CDR3aa	CDR3nt
.	.	TRBV7-2	TRBJ2-3	CASSPSGTQYF	TGTGCCAGCAGCCCCTCGGGTACGCAGTATTTT
TRBD2	.	TRBV7-2	TRBJ2-5	CASSLGLAGGPRETQYF	TGTGCCAGCAGCCTGGGACTAGCGGGAGGGCCGAGGGAGACCCAGTACTTC
.	.	TRBV5-1	TRBJ2-3	CASSSPPDTQYF	TGCGCCAGCAGCTCCCCGCCGGATACGCAGTATTTT
TRBD2	.	TRBV5-6	TRBJ2-6	CASSLGLAGSGANVLTF	TGTGCCAGCAGCCTCGGACTAGCGGGATCTGGGGCCAACGTCCTGACTTTC
.	once	TRBV7-2	TRBJ1-5	CASSLGAGEPQHF	TGTGCCAGCAGCTTAGGCGCGGGAGAGCCCCAGCATTTT
.	once	TRBV6-5	TRBJ1-6	CASRESSPLHF	TGTGCCTCCAGGGAGAGCTCACCCCTCCACTTT
.	.	TRBV4-3	TRBJ1-1	CASSQRPAGTINTEAFF	TGCGCCAGCAGCCAACGTCCGGCGGGGACAATTAACACTGAAGCTTTCTTT
.	.	TRBV10-3	TRBJ2-1	CAISSDYNEQFF	TGTGCCATCAGTTCGGACTACAATGAGCAGTTCTTC
.	.	TRBV27	TRBJ2-7	CASTPGTVGSYEQYF	TGTGCCAGCACCCCCGGCACGGTCGGCTCCTACGAGCAGTACTTC
.	once	TRBV11-2	TRBJ1-2	CASSLVGDYGYTF	TGTGCCAGCAGCTTAGTAGGGGACTACGGCTACACCTTC
.	.	TRBV21-1	TRBJ2-7	CASSARPRDYQSYEQYF	TGTGCCAGCAGCGCACGTCCCCGGGACTACCAATCCTACGAGCAGTACTTC
.	.	TRBV28	TRBJ1-4	CASRLGLPGAEKLFF	TGTGCCAGCAGATTGGGACTGCCGGGTGCGGAAAAACTGTTTTTT
.	once	TRBV9	TRBJ2-3	CASSVHNGLGLGDTQYF	TGTGCCAGCAGCGTACACAATGGACTCGGGTTAGGAGATACGCAGTATTTT
TRBD1	.	TRBV28	TRBJ2-5	CASSRGLGTETQYF	TGTGCCAGCAGTAGGGGGCTGGGGACGGAGACCCAGTACTTC
TRBD2	.	TRBV12-5	TRBJ2-4	CASGDGRGGDIQYF	TGTGCTAGTGGTGACGGCCGCGGGGGAGACATTCAGTACTTC
.	.	TRBV10-3	TRBJ1-2	CAISEVRDYGYTF	TGTGCCATCAGTGAAGTCAGGGACTATGGCTACACCTTC
TRBD1	.	TRBV9	TRBJ1-2	CASSYRTGGVDGYTF	TGTGCCAGCAGCTACCGGACAGGGGGCGTGGATGGCTACACCTTC
.	once	TRBV2	TRBJ1-5	CASLGNSNQPQHF	TGTGCCAGCCTAGGCAATAGCAATCAGCCCCAGCATTTT
TRBD2	once	TRBV7-2	TRBJ2-1	CASSLTGTSRNEQFF	TGTGCCAGCAGCTTAACCGGGACTAGTAGGAATGAGCAGTTCTTC
.	.	TRBV28	TRBJ1-3	CASRLGPSSGNTIYF	TGTGCCAGCAGGCTCGGACCCAGCTCTGGAAACACCATATATTTT
.	.	TRBV19	TRBJ1-2	CASSILQERGGYTF	TGTGCCAGTAGTATATTACAGGAAAGGGGCGGCTACACCTTC
.	.	TRBV5-1	TRBJ1-6	CASSLGGAGRSPLHF	TGCGCCAGCAGCTTGGGGGGGGCGGGGCGCTCACCCCTCCACTTT
.	.	TRBV28	TRBJ1-1	CASSLNFARPLAFF	TGTGCCAGCAGTTTAAATTTCGCCCGGCCTCTCGCTTTCTTT
.	.	TRBV5-1	TRBJ1-1	CASSLVVNTEAFF	TGCGCCAGCAGCTTGGTAGTGAACACTGAAGCTTTCTTT
.	.	TRBV19	TRBJ2-2	CASSMGFGAVNTGELFF	TGTGCCAGTAGTATGGGGTTTGGAGCAGTTAACACCGGGGAGCTGTTTTTT
.	.	TRBV5-6	TRBJ2-5	CASSFEGETQYF	TGTGCCAGCAGCTTTGAAGGAGAGACCCAGTACTTC
.	.	TRBV6-1	TRBJ2-2	CASLFGNTGELFF	TGTGCCAGCCTCTTTGGGAACACCGGGGAGCTGTTTTTT
.	.	TRBV19	TRBJ1-1	CASRGQTEAFF	TGTGCCAGTAGAGGACAGACTGAAGCTTTCTTT
.	.	TRBV7-6	TRBJ2-6	CASRVGFSGANVLTF	TGTGCCAGCAGAGTAGGGTTCTCTGGGGCCAACGTCCTGACTTTC
.	once	TRBV11-2	TRBJ2-5	CASSLMGVPVTQYF	TGTGCCAGCAGCTTAATGGGAGTACCAGTGACCCAGTACTTC
TRBD2	.	TRBV2	TRBJ2-3	CASSRLADTYTQYF	TGTGCCAGCAGCCGACTAGCTGACACATATACGCAGTATTTT
TRBD1	.	TRBV18	TRBJ1-1	CASSKLQGKNTEAFF	TGTGCCAGCTCAAAATTACAGGGGAAAAACACTGAAGCTTTCTTT
.	.	TRBV5-1	TRBJ1-3	CASSLGQSSGNTIYF	TGCGCCAGCAGCTTGGGGCAAAGCTCTGGAAACACCATATATTTT
.	.	TRBV9	TRBJ1-3	CASSVEGRSGNTIYF	TGTGCCAGCAGCGTAGAGGGGAGGTCTGGAAACACCATATATTTT
.	.	TRBV2	TRBJ2-4	CASSPPWAKNIQYF	TGTGCCAGCAGTCCCCCCTGGGCAAAAAACATTCAGTACTTC
TRBD1	.	TRBV29-1	TRBJ2-7	CSVGRTGGSYEQYF	TGCAGCGTTGGGCGGACAGGGGGCTCCTACGAGCAGTACTTC
TRBD1	.	TRBV28	TRBJ1-1	CASSLLGRGLIGDTEAFF	TGTGCCAGCAGTTTATTGGGCAGGGGGCTAATTGGGGACACTGAAGCTTTCTTT
.	.	TRBV4-1	TRBJ2-7	CASSGSLGEQYF	TGCGCCAGCAGCGGGAGTCTCGGCGAGCAGTACTTC
.	.	TRBV11-3	TRBJ2-3	CASSLGVGGAQYF	TGTGCCAGCAGCTTAGGCGTGGGGGGCGCGCAGTATTTT
.	.	TRBV5-6	TRBJ1-3	CASSRPPGNTIYF	TGTGCCAGCAGCCGGCCCCCGGGAAACACCATATATTTT
.	.	TRBV2	TRBJ2-7	CASQGHSYEQYF	TGTGCCTCCCAGGGGCACTCCTACGAGCAGTACTTC
.	.	TRBV5-1	TRBJ2-2	CASHKGRDTGELFF	TGCGCCAGCCACAAGGGTAGGGATACCGGGGAGCTGTTTTTT
.	.	TRBV15	TRBJ1-6	CATSKQGGYNSPLHF	TGTGCCACCAGCAAACAGGGAGGGTATAATTCACCCCTCCACTTT
.	once	TRBV5-1	TRBJ2-5	CASSLGSRYYLQETQYF	TGCGCCAGCAGCTTGGGTAGCAGATACTACCTACAAGAGACCCAGTACTTC
.	.	TRBV27	TRBJ1-1	CASRTRALNTEAFF	TGTGCCAGCAGGACCCGGGCCCTGAACACTGAAGCTTTCTTT
.	.	TRBV4-1	TRBJ2-3	CASSQDTGRDTQYF	TGCGCCAGCAGCCAAGATACCGGAAGGGATACGCAGTATTTT
.	.	TRBV19	TRBJ2-7	CASSINRGSSYEQYF	TGTGCCAGTAGTATCAATCGTGGGAGCTCCTACGAGCAGTACTTC
.	.	TRBV6-5	TRBJ2-7	CASSYPPLWYF	TGTGCCAGCAGTTACCCGCCTTTGTGGTACTTC
.	.	TRBV7-2	TRBJ2-7	CASSLEPYEQYF	TGTGCCAGCAGCTTAGAGCCCTACGAGCAGTACTTC
TRBD2	.	TRBV29-1	TRBJ2-1	CSVYRLAGDEQFF	TGCAGCGTGTACCGACTAGCGGGCGATGAGCAGTTCTTC
.	.	TRBV12-1	TRBJ2-7	CASSSRRPGTPTYEQYF	TGTGCCAGCAGCTCCCGCCGCCCCGGGACACCGACCTACGAGCAGTACTTC
.	.	TRBV4-1	TRBJ2-7	CASSQDRTGIDEQYF	TGCGCCAGCAGCCAAGATCGAACAGGGATAGACGAGCAGTACTTC
TRBD2	.	TRBV7-2	TRBJ2-1	CASSSQRGPYNERFF	TGTGCCAGCAGCTCCCAGCGGGGGCCTTACAATGAGCGGTTCTTC
.	.	TRBV6-5	TRBJ2-3	CASRRSRTDTQYF	TGTGCCAGCAGACGCTCTAGAACAGATACGCAGTATTTT
.	.	TRBV6-1	TRBJ1-1	CASSEGRLNTEAFF	TGTGCCAGCAGTGAAGGACGGTTGAACACTGAAGCTTTCTTT
TRBD1	.	TRBV2	TRBJ1-1	CASSRQGATTEAFF	TGTGCCAGCAGTCGACAGGGGGCGACCACTGAAGCTTTCTTT
TRBD1	.	TRBV18	TRBJ1-1	CASSPDRVWGTEAFF	TGTGCCAGCTCACCAGACAGGGTCTGGGGGACCGAAGCTTTCTTT